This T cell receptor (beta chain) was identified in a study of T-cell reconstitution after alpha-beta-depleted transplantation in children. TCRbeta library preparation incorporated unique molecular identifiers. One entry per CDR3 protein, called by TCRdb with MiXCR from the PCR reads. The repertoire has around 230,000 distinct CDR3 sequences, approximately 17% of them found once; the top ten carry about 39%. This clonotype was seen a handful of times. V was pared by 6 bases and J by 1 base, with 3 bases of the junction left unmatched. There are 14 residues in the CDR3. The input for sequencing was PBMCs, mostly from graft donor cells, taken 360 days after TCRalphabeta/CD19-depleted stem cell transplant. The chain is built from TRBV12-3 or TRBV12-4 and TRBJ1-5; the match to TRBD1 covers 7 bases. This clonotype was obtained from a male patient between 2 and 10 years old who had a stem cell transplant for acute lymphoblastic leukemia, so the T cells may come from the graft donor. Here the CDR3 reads CASRRGPSNQPQHF. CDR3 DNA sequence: TGTGCCAGCAGGAGGGGGCCCAGCAATCAGCCCCAGCATTTT.